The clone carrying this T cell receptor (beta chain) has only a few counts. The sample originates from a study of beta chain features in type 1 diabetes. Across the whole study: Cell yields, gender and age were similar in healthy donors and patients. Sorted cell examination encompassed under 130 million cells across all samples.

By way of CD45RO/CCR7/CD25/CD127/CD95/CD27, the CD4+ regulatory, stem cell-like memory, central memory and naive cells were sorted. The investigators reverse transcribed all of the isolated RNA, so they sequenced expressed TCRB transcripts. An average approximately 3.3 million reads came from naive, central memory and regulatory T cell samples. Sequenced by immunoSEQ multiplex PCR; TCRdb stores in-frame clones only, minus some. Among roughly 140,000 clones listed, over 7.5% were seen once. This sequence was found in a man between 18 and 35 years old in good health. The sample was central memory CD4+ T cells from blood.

The CDR3 nucleotides read TGTGCAACGCAGACAGGGGCCACCGGGGAGCTGTTTTTT. Its translation is CATQTGATGELFF. The chain recombines TRBV28 with TRBJ2-2, with 8 bases fitting TRBD1. The CDR3 runs 13 residues. From germline, CDR1 is MDHEN and CDR2 SYDVKM.